The next 19 T cell receptor beta chains were all read from a single sample in a study of T-cell memory formation after mild COVID-19. One entry per CDR3 protein, called by TCRdb with MiXCR from the 5' RACE reads. This sample yields roughly 400,000 distinct CDR3 sequences, of which more than 15% are seen a single time; around a fifth belongs to the top ten. The material sequenced was PBMCs or a T cell subset sorted from them (not recorded which). These receptor sequences come from a man younger than 30 who had mild COVID-19 (a few samples of this study predate the infection). Cell type and time point are not known.

The chain joins TRBV2 to TRBJ2-6; 7 bases line up with TRBD2. The CDR3 contains 16 residues. Germline CDR1 SNHLY, CDR2 FYNNEI. The trim removed 10 bases at V and 1 base at J, leaving 10 bases unmatched. The CDR3 DNA sequence: TGTGCCACCAAAGGACGGGGGGAATCTGGGGCCAACGTCCTGACTTTC. Its protein is CATKGRGESGANVLTF.

In its sample, this clonotype was seen a few times. The V call is TRBV7-2, the J call TRBJ1-2; D call uncertain. V was trimmed by 4 bases and J by 6 bases, leaving 9 bases between them. Germline-derived CDR1 and CDR2 are SGHTA and FQGNSA. This CDR3 has 12 amino acids. The CDR3 reads CASSSGGDGYTF. The CDR3 DNA follows: TGTGCCAGCAGCTCCGGAGGTGATGGCTACACCTTC.

This clonotype has a single count. The chain carries TRBV27 and TRBJ1-1; TRBD1 matches 7 bases. This CDR3 contains 16 residues. Germline V gene data show CDR1 as MNHEY and CDR2 as SMNVEV (reference sequence). Trimming took 5 bases from V and 5 from J; bases not matched to a gene: 14. CDR3 residues: CASSLRGRGLVTEAFF. As DNA, the CDR3 is TGTGCCAGCAGTCTGAGGGGGCGGGGGCTAGTGACTGAAGCTTTCTTT.

The rearrangement uses TRBV7-3 and TRBJ2-3, with TRBD2 matching over 8 bases. This CDR3 spans 15 amino acids. V lost 0 bases to trimming and J lost 6 bases; unmatched junction nucleotides: 5. Germline CDR1 reads SGHTA; CDR2 reads FQGTGA. The CDR3 region is CASSLTALAGDTQYF. In nucleotides, the CDR3 is TGTGCCAGCAGCTTAACGGCGCTAGCGGGTGATACGCAGTATTTT.

This sequence joins TRBV7-2 and TRBJ1-1; 12 bases align to TRBD1. The length of the CDR3 is 15 residues. CDR1 is SGHTA and CDR2 is FQGNSA in the germline V gene. V gave up 5 bases and J gave up 3 bases; unmatched junction bases: 4. DNA of the CDR3: TGTGCCAGCAGCGGAGGGACAGGGGGCCACACTGAAGCTTTCTTT. Translated, it gives CASSGGTGGHTEAFF.

V gene TRBV20-1 combines with J gene TRBJ1-5; D remains ambiguous. V gave up 4 bases and J gave up 5 bases, with 9 bases separating them. CDR3 length equals 12 residues. The germline V gene encodes CDR1 DFQATT and CDR2 SNEGSKA (reference sequence). The CDR3 nucleotides read TGCAGTGCTATCGGCGGAGATCAGCCCCAGCATTTT. This gives the protein CSAIGGDQPQHF.

This rearrangement joins TRBV7-9 to TRBJ2-2, with 7 bases that match TRBD2. V gave up 7 bases and J gave up 0 bases; unmatched junction bases: 2. The length of the CDR3 is 14 residues. CDR1 and CDR2 from the germline V gene are SEHNR and FQNEAQ (reference sequence). CDR3 residues: CASKGLPNTGELFF. The CDR3 DNA sequence: TGTGCCAGCAAGGGACTACCGAACACCGGGGAGCTGTTTTTT.

The J gene is TRBJ2-1, the V gene TRBV11-3; 11 nucleotides agree with TRBD1. The CDR3 is made up of 15 amino acids. The ends lost 5 bases at V and 9 bases at J; junction bases unmatched: 9. From germline, CDR1 is SGHNT and CDR2 YENEEA. The CDR3 spells CASSPRDRGISEQFF. The DNA for the CDR3 is TGTGCCAGCAGCCCCCGGGACAGGGGGATTTCTGAGCAGTTCTTC.

The rearrangement joins TRBV27 to TRBJ2-7; 7 bases match TRBD2. The CDR3 contains 13 residues. Unmatched junction bases numbered 11, after V lost 8 bases and J lost 7 bases. Germline CDR1 MNHEY, CDR2 SMNVEV (reference sequence). The CDR3 spells CASGLRDYGEQYV. The CDR3 DNA follows: TGTGCCAGCGGTCTCCGGGACTACGGAGAGCAGTACGTC.

The chain links TRBV6-6 to TRBJ2-1, with D possibly matching TRBD2 (6 bases). In germline, CDR1 is MNHNY, CDR2 SVGAGI (reference sequence). Trimming took 6 bases from V and 3 from J, leaving 12 bases between them. The CDR3 length is 14 residues. Here the CDR3 reads CASSGRRVYNEQFF. The CDR3 DNA is TGTGCCAGCAGCGGCCGGAGGGTCTACAATGAGCAGTTCTTC.

This sequence joins TRBV11-2 and TRBJ2-7; possible D gene TRBD2, 5 bases. Per the germline V gene, CDR1 is SGHAT and CDR2 is FQNNGV. This CDR3 comprises 13 residues. Between the trimmed V and J ends, which lost 5 bases and 3 bases, there was a span of 11 bases. In DNA, the CDR3 is TGTGCCAGCAGCCCATTCGGGGACTACGAGCAGTACGTC. Protein: CASSPFGDYEQYV.

The chain has TRBV4-2 and TRBJ2-2; 11 bases fit TRBD1. The length of the CDR3 is 15 residues. J gave up 4 bases and V 6 bases, and 4 bases lay outside the gene matches. CDR1 is LGHNA and CDR2 is YNFKEQ in the germline V gene. The CDR3 reads CASRGTGGFTGELFF. The CDR3 region has the DNA TGTGCCAGCAGAGGGACAGGGGGTTTCACCGGGGAGCTGTTTTTT.

This clonotype was detected only a few times. The chain links TRBV25-1 to TRBJ2-2; 9 bases are a match to TRBD1. The CDR3 spans 16 residues. V shed 1 base, J shed 4 bases, and the junction held 4 bases outside the gene matches. The germline V gene has CDR1 MGHDK and CDR2 SYGVNS. For the CDR3, the DNA is TGTGCCAGCAGTGAATCCGGGACAGGGCGCACCGGGGAGCTGTTTTTT. As protein: CASSESGTGRTGELFF.

The V call is TRBV4-3, the J call TRBJ1-1; D unresolved. V was cut by 1 base and J by 4 bases, with 10 bases left in between. CDR3 length: 14 amino acids. CDR1 is LGHNA, CDR2 YSLEER, per germline. The CDR3 reads CASSQGSSGTEAFF. The CDR3 DNA reads as TGCGCCAGCAGCCAAGGTTCCAGCGGCACTGAAGCTTTCTTT.

The rearrangement uses TRBV24-1 and TRBJ2-7, with D perhaps being TRBD1 or TRBD2 (7 bases each). Trimming took off 5 bases at V and 0 bases at J, with 22 bases between the two ends. Germline CDR1 reads KGHDR; CDR2 reads SFDVKD. CDR3 length: 18 amino acids. The CDR3 reads CATSALPGGQKSSYEQYF. CDR3 bases: TGTGCCACCAGTGCCCTCCCGGGGGGACAGAAGAGCTCCTACGAGCAGTACTTC.

As DNA, the CDR3 is TGTGCCAGCAGCCCACCTGCGGGGGGGGGGACCCAGTACTTC. Its protein is CASSPPAGGGTQYF. The chain uses TRBV7-2 and TRBJ2-5, with 9 bases identical to TRBD2. Germline CDR1 is SGHTA and CDR2 is FQGNSA. V dropped 5 bases and J dropped 7; count of bases not matched to a gene: 8. This CDR3 comprises 14 residues.

The chain couples TRBV20-1 to TRBJ1-3; D gene unclear. Trimming took off 7 bases at V and 1 base at J, with 14 bases between the two ends. This CDR3 region has 14 residues. From germline, CDR1 is DFQATT and CDR2 SNEGSKA (reference sequence). The DNA for the CDR3 is TGCAGTGGGAGGAACGGGCAATCTGGAAACACCATATATTTT. Encoded protein: CSGRNGQSGNTIYF.

This clonotype was observed a single time. The rearrangement links TRBV12-3 or TRBV12-4 to TRBJ2-5; possibly TRBD2 for D (6 bases). This CDR3 has 14 amino acids. The V gene lost 1 base and the J gene lost 4 bases, with 10 bases spanning the gap. CDR3 in amino acids: CASSLVLAGETQYF. As DNA, the CDR3 is TGTGCCAGCAGTTTAGTACTAGCTGGAGAGACCCAGTACTTC.

The table lists this clonotype with a few counts. This chain uses TRBV4-2 with TRBJ2-5, with a possible D match to TRBD2 (5 bases). Germline V gene sequence: CDR1 LGHNA, CDR2 YNFKEQ. Trimming stripped 3 bases from V and 4 bases from J, with 6 bases between. CDR3 length: 12 amino acids. CDR3 sequence: CASSHAGETQYF. The CDR3 DNA follows: TGTGCCAGCAGCCATGCGGGAGAGACCCAGTACTTC.